A selection of T cell receptor beta chains follows, all from one sample in a study of T cells in Graves' hyperthyroidism and ophthalmopathy. TCRdb itself ran the multiplex PCR reads through MiXCR, one entry per CDR3 protein. The sample consists of 240,000 or so distinct CDR3 sequences, around 15% of them appearing once. The sequencing input was blood. These receptors came from a woman younger than 30 with Graves' ophthalmopathy. CDR3s include the opening cysteine and the closing phenylalanine or tryptophan. The order of the fields is J gene, clone size, V gene, D gene, CDR3 protein, CDR3 DNA. A D gene is named only where the DNA matches it firmly. A clone size is listed for some rows: how often the clone was seen (once, few, many), or a class if it is expanded.

TRBJ2-1 | few | TRBV11-3 | TRBD2 | CASSRRTSGNEQFF | TGTGCCAGCAGCCGCCGGACTAGCGGTAATGAGCAGTTCTTC
TRBJ1-2 | many | TRBV27 | TRBD1 | CASSRDRGIIGGYGYTF | TGTGCCAGCAGTCGGGACAGGGGGATCATTGGTGGCTATGGCTACACCTTC
TRBJ2-2 | many | TRBV7-9 | - | CASSLVLVGGELFF | TGTGCCAGCAGCTTAGTTCTCGTTGGCGGGGAGCTGTTTTTT
TRBJ2-7 | - | TRBV6-1 | TRBD2 | CGSSPRDSGIEQYF | TGTGGCAGCAGCCCCCGAGATAGCGGGATCGAGCAGTACTTC
TRBJ1-4 | many | TRBV28 | - | CASIAGGDGKLFF | TGTGCCAGCATCGCCGGAGGAGATGGGAAACTGTTTTTT
TRBJ2-3 | once | TRBV5-1 | TRBD2 | CASSLSGRATVGTQYF | TGCGCCAGCAGCCTTAGCGGGAGGGCCACGGTGGGTACGCAGTATTTT
TRBJ1-1 | many | TRBV28 | TRBD1 | CASRPQGAGRTEAFF | TGTGCCAGCAGACCGCAGGGGGCGGGGAGGACTGAAGCTTTCTTT
TRBJ1-4 | many | TRBV2 | - | CASTHRSNEKLFF | TGTGCCAGCACGCACAGGTCTAATGAAAAACTGTTTTTT
TRBJ1-6 | many | TRBV7-9 | TRBD1 | CASSQGQGGNSPLHF | TGTGCCAGCAGCCAGGGACAGGGCGGTAATTCACCCCTCCACTTT
TRBJ2-7 | many | TRBV3-1 | - | CASSQRGMGNEQYF | TGTGCCAGCAGCCAACGCGGGATGGGCAACGAGCAGTACTTC
TRBJ2-1 | many | TRBV28 | TRBD2 | CASSFLAGEYNEQFF | TGTGCCAGCAGCTTCCTAGCGGGGGAGTACAATGAGCAGTTCTTC
TRBJ2-3 | many | TRBV20-1 | TRBD1 | CSARQQGSGADTQYF | TGCAGTGCTAGACAACAGGGGTCAGGGGCAGATACGCAGTATTTT
TRBJ1-2 | - | TRBV24-1 | TRBD1 | CATSDTRAGTGSYGYTF | TGTGCCACCAGTGACACCCGAGCGGGGACAGGATCCTATGGCTACACCTTC
TRBJ2-3 | many | TRBV6-2/TRBV6-3 | - | CASSYRRGSGSTDTQYF | TGTGCCAGCAGTTACCGCCGGGGGAGCGGGAGCACAGATACGCAGTATTTT
TRBJ1-5 | many | TRBV19 | - | CASSARGFNQPQHF | TGTGCCAGTAGTGCCAGGGGTTTCAATCAGCCCCAGCATTTT
TRBJ1-5 | once | TRBV6-2/TRBV6-3 | TRBD1 | CASSAGTGVAQPQHF | TGTGCCAGCAGTGCCGGGACAGGGGTGGCTCAGCCCCAGCATTTT
TRBJ2-3 | many | TRBV7-9 | - | CASSDAGATDTQYF | TGTGCCAGCAGCGATGCGGGGGCCACAGATACGCAGTATTTT
TRBJ1-1 | - | TRBV19 | TRBD1 | CASSETGGPNTEAFF | TGTGCCAGTAGTGAGACAGGGGGACCGAACACTGAAGCTTTCTTT
TRBJ1-4 | many | TRBV7-2 | - | CASSPSRLNEKLFF | TGTGCCAGCAGCCCCAGTCGGCTTAATGAAAAACTGTTTTTT
TRBJ1-1 | many | TRBV3-1 | - | CASSQDVGGLNTEAFF | TGTGCCAGCAGCCAAGATGTGGGCGGCCTGAACACTGAAGCTTTCTTT
TRBJ2-7 | many | TRBV12-3/TRBV12-4 | - | CASGAGGLEQYF | TGTGCCAGCGGAGCCGGGGGCCTCGAGCAGTACTTC
TRBJ1-5 | many | TRBV6-1 | - | CASSGGYGDQPQHF | TGTGCCAGCAGTGGGGGGTACGGTGATCAGCCCCAGCATTTT